This is a list of T cell receptor beta chains from one sample in a study of T cell changes during pregnancy in multiple sclerosis. TCRdb's copy holds only in-frame clones and misses some; the assay was immunoSEQ multiplex PCR. The sample has roughly 90,000 clones, approximately 90% seen once. The sample here was peripheral blood, taken before pregnancy. These receptors all stem from a female donor with multiple sclerosis, enrolled in a pregnancy study. CDR3s include the opening cysteine and the closing phenylalanine or tryptophan. D genes are given only for firm matches. Clone size is shown for a subset of rows, as once, few, many or a class of expanded clone.

d_call j_call v_call clone_size cdr3_nt cdr3_aa
TRBD2 TRBJ2-7 TRBV27 . TGTGCCAGCAGTTTATTGTCGGCGGGAGGGCAGGACGAGCAGTACTTC CASSLLSAGGQDEQYF
TRBD1 TRBJ1-6 TRBV11-2 . TGTGCCAGCAGCTTAGCTCCCCCGGGACAGGGTCATTCACCCCTCCACTTT CASSLAPPGQGHSPLHF
TRBD2 TRBJ2-7 TRBV7-6 . TGTGCCAGCAGCGCCCGAGCGGGACCCTCCTACGAGCAGTACTTC CASSARAGPSYEQYF
. TRBJ2-1 TRBV15 once TGTGCCACCAGCAAGTTAGCGATTAACTACAATGAGCAGTTCTTC CATSKLAINYNEQFF
TRBD1 TRBJ1-3 TRBV2 once TGTGCCAGCACTCAGGACAGGGCCTCTGGAAACACCATATATTTT CASTQDRASGNTIYF
. TRBJ2-2 TRBV7-2 . TGTGCCAGCAGCTTTTCAGGGTCCACCGGGGAGCTGTTTTTT CASSFSGSTGELFF
. TRBJ1-5 TRBV6-4 . TGTGCCAGCAGTGACTCCTCGATCGTCCGGACTCCATACGGCGATCAGCCCCAGCATTTT CASSDSSIVRTPYGDQPQHF
. TRBJ2-3 TRBV10-3 . TGTGCCACCCGGACCCTGAGGGGGACAGATACGCAGTATTTT CATRTLRGTDTQYF
. TRBJ1-5 TRBV10-2 . TGCGCCAGCAGTGGAACAGATCCCAATCAGCCCCAGCATTTT CASSGTDPNQPQHF
TRBD1 TRBJ2-7 TRBV6-1 . TGTGCCAGCACCCAGACAGGGACGGTGGGCGAGCAGTACTTC CASTQTGTVGEQYF
TRBD1 TRBJ1-1 TRBV7-8 . TGTGCCAGCAGCAAACGAACAGGGGAGATTAATGAAGCTTTCTTT CASSKRTGEINEAFF
TRBD1 TRBJ1-5 TRBV15 . TGTGCCACCAGCAGGACAGGGGGCTTCAATCAGCCCCAGCATTTT CATSRTGGFNQPQHF